Listed below are T cell receptor beta chains from one sample, sequenced in a study of cytomegalovirus exposure and HLA in healthy donors. The repertoire was sequenced with immunoSEQ multiplex PCR; TCRdb's copy has only in-frame clones and lacks some. The table includes 300,000 to 400,000 clones, roughly 86% detected once. The sequenced sample consisted of PBMCs. Receptor source: a man younger than 40 in good health and CMV-seronegative. Each CDR3 is given with its conserved first and last residue. The D gene is left open where the match is weak. Clone size is stated in some rows and not others, as once, few, many or a class when expanded.

>TRBJ1-3|-|few|TRBV25-1
TGTGCCAGCAGGCGGGGATCTGGAAACACCATATATTTT
CASRRGSGNTIYF
>TRBJ2-3|-|-|TRBV7-9
TGTGCCAGCAGCTTAGGTCGGGGGGCCACAGATACGCAGTATTTT
CASSLGRGATDTQYF
>TRBJ2-1|TRBD2|-|TRBV10-3
TGTGCCATCAGGGGTAGCGGGGGGGAATCCGATGAGCAGTTCTTC
CAIRGSGGESDEQFF
>TRBJ2-7|-|once|TRBV5-1
TGCGCCAGCAGCATCACGACAGGCTACCTCTACGAGCAGTACTTC
CASSITTGYLYEQYF
>TRBJ2-6|TRBD1|-|TRBV27
TGTGCCAGCACTACAGGGGGATCTGGGGCCAACGTCCTGACTTTC
CASTTGGSGANVLTF
>TRBJ1-1|-|-|TRBV27
TGTGCCAGCAGAGCCAATTTACACACTGAAGCTTTCTTT
CASRANLHTEAFF
>TRBJ2-2|-|few|TRBV2
TGTGCCAGCAGTTTCAGGGCCACCGGGGAGCTGTTTTTT
CASSFRATGELFF
>TRBJ1-5|-|-|TRBV11-2
TGTGCCAGCAGCTTAGATTTCGGGGGTCATCAGCCCCAGCATTTT
CASSLDFGGHQPQHF
>TRBJ1-6|-|-|TRBV6-4
TGTGCCAGCAGTGACGTGGAGGGCAGTTCACCCCTCCACTTT
CASSDVEGSSPLHF
>TRBJ1-6|TRBD1|-|TRBV19
TGTGCCAGTATCGGGACGGGACAGGGGAGTTCACCCCTCCACTTT
CASIGTGQGSSPLHF
>TRBJ2-2|TRBD1|-|TRBV19
TGTGCCAGCTCTCCGGGACAGGGCTTCCACGGGGAGCTGTTTTTT
CASSPGQGFHGELFF
>TRBJ1-5|-|-|TRBV19
TGTGCCAGCCGTCCCCGGGAGGGCAATCAGCCCCAGCATTTT
CASRPREGNQPQHF
>TRBJ2-7|TRBD2|-|TRBV11-2
TGTGCCAGCAGCCCGGGGGGACTCTGGGGCTACGAGCAGTACTTC
CASSPGGLWGYEQYF
>TRBJ1-3|-|-|TRBV30
TGTGCCTGGAGTTTGGACACCAGCTCTGGAAACACCATATATTTT
CAWSLDTSSGNTIYF
>TRBJ2-5|-|-|TRBV12-5
TGTGCTAGTGATCAGGGGGGAGAGACCCAGTACTTC
CASDQGGETQYF
>TRBJ1-2|-|once|TRBV11-2
TGTGCCAGCAGCCCGCGGGGCTATGGCTACACCTTC
CASSPRGYGYTF
>TRBJ2-3|-|once|TRBV18
TGTGCCAGCTCTACCAACGGGGATACGCAGTATTTT
CASSTNGDTQYF
>TRBJ2-5|TRBD2|-|TRBV7-9
TGTGCCAGCAGACTAGCGGGCCAAGAGACCCAGTACTTC
CASRLAGQETQYF
>TRBJ1-3|-|-|TRBV7-9
TGTGCCAGCAGCGCTATGTTGGGGGGGTATGGAAACACCATATATTTT
CASSAMLGGYGNTIYF
>TRBJ2-7|-|-|TRBV6-1
TGTGCCAGCAGTGTCGGACAGATGAGCTCCTACGAGCAGTACTTC
CASSVGQMSSYEQYF
>TRBJ2-1|-|-|TRBV4-3
TGCGCCAGCAGCCGAGAAGACAGTTTAAATGAGCAGTTCTTC
CASSREDSLNEQFF
>TRBJ2-7|-|-|TRBV7-9
TGTGCCAGCAGCTTAGATTCTCTAAGGAGGGGCAGTGGGTACGAGCAGTACTTC
CASSLDSLRRGSGYEQYF
>TRBJ2-1|-|-|TRBV5-4
TGTGCCAGCAGCCCAGGGTACGGAAGAAGCTCCTACAATGAGCAGTTCTTC
CASSPGYGRSSYNEQFF
>TRBJ1-1|-|once|TRBV4-3
TGCGCCAGCAGCCAAGATCGAGGTGGCACTGAAGCTTTCTTT
CASSQDRGGTEAFF
>TRBJ1-1|TRBD1|-|TRBV30
TGTGCCTGGTCGACAGGGATCTACGTCGAAGCTTTCTTT
CAWSTGIYVEAFF
>TRBJ2-1|TRBD2|-|TRBV7-9
TGTGCCAGCAGCTTCGGGACTACCTACAATGAGCAGTTCTTC
CASSFGTTYNEQFF
>TRBJ1-1|TRBD1|-|TRBV7-9
TGTGCCAGCAGACTAGGGACAGGGAACACTGAAGCTTTCTTT
CASRLGTGNTEAFF
>TRBJ1-1|-|-|TRBV5-1
TGCGCCAGCAGCTACAGGGCCGGGACTGAAGCTTTCTTT
CASSYRAGTEAFF
>TRBJ2-7|-|-|TRBV21-1
TGTGCCAGCAGCAAGGCTAGCGGGGACTACGAGCAGTACTTC
CASSKASGDYEQYF
>TRBJ1-4|TRBD1|-|TRBV7-2
TGTGCCAGCAGCTCTAGTCTAGGGACAGGAACTAATGAAAAACTGTTTTTT
CASSSSLGTGTNEKLFF
>TRBJ2-1|TRBD2|-|TRBV5-4
TGTGCCAGCAGCCTCGGGACTAGCAGGTACAATGAGCAGTTCTTC
CASSLGTSRYNEQFF
>TRBJ2-7|TRBD1|once|TRBV7-9
TGTGCCAGCAGCTTAGACCGGGACAGTATCGGGCAGTACTTC
CASSLDRDSIGQYF
>TRBJ2-3|-|-|TRBV6-4
TGTGCCAGCAAGTCCGTGGCATTAAGCACAGATACGCAGTATTTT
CASKSVALSTDTQYF
>TRBJ1-3|-|once|TRBV27
TGTGCCAGCAGTCCCCGAGGGACTCACGGGGCACCCCCTGGAAACACCATATATTTT
CASSPRGTHGAPPGNTIYF
>TRBJ1-1|-|-|TRBV5-1
TGCGCCAGCAGCTTGGGTCCGGGACAAGGTAACGAAGCTTTCTTT
CASSLGPGQGNEAFF
>TRBJ2-1|TRBD2|once|TRBV11-2
TGTGCCAGCAGCTTGAGCGGGGGAACCCGGAATGAGCAGTTCTTC
CASSLSGGTRNEQFF
>TRBJ1-1|-|-|TRBV7-9
TGTGCCAGCAGCTTCAGGTGGAACACTGAAGCTTTCTTT
CASSFRWNTEAFF
>TRBJ2-5|TRBD1|-|TRBV18
TGTGCCAGCTCACTTGGACAGGGGGAGACCCAGTACTTC
CASSLGQGETQYF
>TRBJ1-6|-|-|TRBV14
TGTGCCAGCAGCCAAGTGAGAGGGGGCTCCTATAATTCACCCCTCCACTTT
CASSQVRGGSYNSPLHF
>TRBJ2-1|TRBD2|-|TRBV15
TGTGCCACCAGCAGAGGACTAGCGGGGGATGGTGAGCAGTTCTTC
CATSRGLAGDGEQFF
>TRBJ2-7|-|-|TRBV18
TGTGCCAGCTCGCCCAACAGGGTCCCGCGCGAGCAGTACTTC
CASSPNRVPREQYF
>TRBJ2-7|-|-|TRBV2
TGTGCCAGCAGTTTCCCAGGTATCTTGCAGTACTTC
CASSFPGILQYF